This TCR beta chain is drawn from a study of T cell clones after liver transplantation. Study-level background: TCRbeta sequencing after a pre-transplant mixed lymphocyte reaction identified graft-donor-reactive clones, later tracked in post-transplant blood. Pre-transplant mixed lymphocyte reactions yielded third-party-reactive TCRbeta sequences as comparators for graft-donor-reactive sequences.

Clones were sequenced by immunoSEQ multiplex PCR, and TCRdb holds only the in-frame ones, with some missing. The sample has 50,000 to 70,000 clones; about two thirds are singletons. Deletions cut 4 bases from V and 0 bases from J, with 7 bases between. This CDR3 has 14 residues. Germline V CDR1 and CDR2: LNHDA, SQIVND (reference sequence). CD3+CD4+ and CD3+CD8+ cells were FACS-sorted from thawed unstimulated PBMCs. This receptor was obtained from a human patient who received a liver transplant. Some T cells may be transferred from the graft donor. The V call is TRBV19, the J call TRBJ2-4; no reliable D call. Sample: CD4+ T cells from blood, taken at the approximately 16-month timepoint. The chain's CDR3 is CASSSDGAKNIQYF. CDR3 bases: TGTGCCAGTAGTAGTGACGGAGCCAAAAACATTCAGTACTTC.